These 10 T cell receptor beta chains share one sample of origin, sequenced in a study of cytomegalovirus exposure and HLA in healthy donors. The assay was immunoSEQ multiplex PCR, and TCRdb's table has in-frame clones only and misses some. Of approximately 120,000 clones detected, roughly 89% appear once; the ten largest clones hold less than 1.5%. What was sequenced was PBMCs. The source is a woman between 18 and 29 years old in good health and CMV-seronegative.

This chain links TRBV28 with TRBJ1-2, with D possibly being TRBD1 (5 bases). Trimming took 2 bases from V and 4 from J, leaving 20 bases between them. This CDR3 has 17 amino acids. The germline CDR1 and CDR2 sequences are MDHEN and SYDVKM. CDR3 DNA sequence: TGTGCCAGCAGTTTAGACCTCAGGGCCCTGGGGGGCTATGGCTACACCTTC. This codes for CASSLDLRALGGYGYTF.

This clone was detected only once. The chain couples TRBV5-3 to TRBJ1-2; unclear D gene. TRBV5-3 is assigned to the ORF class and has an uncertain function. The CDR3 contains 13 residues. Trimming pared 2 bases from V and 10 bases from J, leaving 15 bases between. The CDR3 spells CARSLPVPGVYTF. The CDR3 region has the DNA TGTGCCAGAAGCTTACCAGTCCCTGGAGTCTACACCTTC.

V and J are TRBV27 and TRBJ1-5; 8 bases fit TRBD1. This CDR3 spans 16 amino acids. Germline V gives CDR1 MNHEY, CDR2 SMNVEV (reference sequence). Trimming removed 0 bases from V and 4 bases from J; junction bases left unmatched: 5. CDR3 sequence reads: CASSLSGTGGNQPQHF. The CDR3 coding sequence is TGTGCCAGCAGTTTATCAGGGACAGGCGGTAATCAGCCCCAGCATTTT.

This chain uses TRBV6-6 with TRBJ1-4; D is possibly TRBD1 (5 bases). Trimming took 6 bases from V and 8 from J, leaving 19 bases between them. CDR1 and CDR2 from the germline V gene are MNHNY and SVGAGI (reference sequence). The CDR3 consists of 15 residues. CDR3 sequence (DNA): TGTGCCAGCAGATCCCTAGGGGAGGACGGGGAAAAACTGTTTTTT. This translates into CASRSLGEDGEKLFF.

V gene TRBV6-5 combines with J gene TRBJ2-3; D gene ambiguous. Germline loops: CDR1 MNHEY, CDR2 SVGAGI. The CDR3 spans 13 residues. The V and J ends lost 2 bases and 4 bases respectively, with 7 bases between them. The CDR3 nucleotides are TGTGCCAGCAGTTACCCTACAGCAGATACGCAGTATTTT. Translation gives CASSYPTADTQYF.

The J gene is TRBJ1-5, the V gene TRBV6-1; 7 bases line up with TRBD1. The germline gives CDR1 MNHNS, CDR2 SASEGT. The CDR3 has 15 residues. Losses at the gene ends were 6 bases for V and 0 bases for J; bases not matched to a gene: 5. CDR3 in amino acids: CASRGTVNSNQPQHF. In nucleotides, the CDR3 is TGTGCCAGCAGGGGGACAGTAAATAGCAATCAGCCCCAGCATTTT.

V and J are TRBV7-9 and TRBJ2-7; TRBD2 matches at 7 bases. There are 14 residues in the CDR3. The V segment lost 1 base and the J segment 3 bases; nucleotides outside the gene matches: 3. Germline CDR1 SEHNR, CDR2 FQNEAQ (reference sequence). This chain's CDR3 is CASSLGGGGYEQYF. CDR3 nucleotide sequence: TGTGCCAGCAGCTTAGGTGGCGGGGGCTACGAGCAGTACTTC.

The rearrangement joins TRBV5-1 to TRBJ2-1, with TRBD2 identical over 9 bases. CDR3 length: 14 amino acids. Per the germline V gene, CDR1 is SGHRS and CDR2 is YFSETQ. Trimming removed 0 bases from V and 15 bases from J; junction bases left unmatched: 10. As DNA, the CDR3 is TGCGCCAGCAGCTTGGATTCTAGCGGGACGAGCCCGTTCTTC. It is translated as CASSLDSSGTSPFF.

J is TRBJ2-2 and V is TRBV10-2, with D possibly TRBD1 on 6 matching bases. Trimming stripped 4 bases from V and 5 bases from J, with 14 bases between. Germline values: CDR1 WSHSY, CDR2 SAAADI. The CDR3 sequence is 15 residues long. CDR3 nucleotides: TGCGCCAGCAGTGCCTCACAGGGAATTACCGGGGAGCTGTTTTTT. It encodes CASSASQGITGELFF.

V usage is TRBV7-8 and J usage is TRBJ2-3; TRBD2 agrees at 10 bases. Germline CDR1 and CDR2: SGHVS and FQNEAQ. J was trimmed by 0 bases and V by 5 bases; bases with no gene match: 2. The length of the CDR3 is 15 residues. CDR3 residues: CASSLGLASTDTQYF. CDR3 DNA: TGTGCCAGCAGCCTGGGACTAGCGAGCACAGATACGCAGTATTTT. The whole variable domain, remainder taken from reference TRBV7-8 and TRBJ2-3, is GAGVSQSPRYKVAKRGQDVALRCDPISGHVSLFWYQQALGQGPEFLTYFQNEAQLDKSGLPSDRFFAERPEGSVSTLKIQRTQQEDSAVYLCASSLGLASTDTQYFGPGTRLTVL.